This is a list of T cell receptor beta chains from one sample in a study of blood T cell repertoires in COVID-19. Sequenced by immunoSEQ multiplex PCR; TCRdb stores in-frame clones only, minus some. The table shows tens of thousands of clones, with about nine tenths occurring only once. Sequenced input: peripheral blood. These receptors originate from a woman in her 70s with active COVID-19. The CDR3 runs from the conserved cysteine through the conserved F or W. D genes are given only for firm matches. For some rows the clone size is stated as once, few or many, or as a class when expanded; others skip it.

TRBV11-3	NA	TRBJ2-5	NA	TGTGCCAGCAGCTTAGGAGGAGGAGAGACCCAGTACTTC	CASSLGGGETQYF
TRBV28	once	TRBJ1-2	TRBD1	TGTGCCAGCAGTGTAACAGGGGGTGTCGGCTACACCTTC	CASSVTGGVGYTF
TRBV7-9	once	TRBJ1-6	TRBD1	TGTGCCAGCAGCTTAGCGTTAGGGGGCAATTCACCCCTCCACTTT	CASSLALGGNSPLHF
TRBV19	NA	TRBJ2-7	NA	TGTGCCAGTAGTATGACAGGTTACGAGCAGTACTTC	CASSMTGYEQYF
TRBV5-4	NA	TRBJ2-5	TRBD2	TGTGCCAGCAGCCGAGCGGGGGGGCCCGAAGAGACCCAGTACTTC	CASSRAGGPEETQYF
TRBV5-6	NA	TRBJ1-5	NA	TGTGCCAGCAGCTTGTGGGGCAGTAATCAGCCCCAGCATTTT	CASSLWGSNQPQHF
TRBV20-1	NA	TRBJ1-1	NA	TGCAGTGCTAGTCGGGGGTCTAGCGACACTGAAGCTTTCTTT	CSASRGSSDTEAFF
TRBV3-1/TRBV3-2	NA	TRBJ2-7	NA	TGTGCCAGCAGCCAAGTTGTAACTACGAGCTCCTACGAGCAGTACTTC	CASSQVVTTSSYEQYF
TRBV20-1	NA	TRBJ2-3	NA	TGCAGTGCTAGAGGGGTCGCGGCGGTTTTT	CSARGVAAVF
TRBV7-6	NA	TRBJ2-5	TRBD2	TGTGCCAGCAGCTCGAGCGGGGGGGCTGGAGAGACCCAGTACTTC	CASSSSGGAGETQYF
TRBV6-5	NA	TRBJ2-5	NA	TGTGCCAGCACCGGGATCGGACAGATTCAAGAGACCCAGTACTTC	CASTGIGQIQETQYF
TRBV9	once	TRBJ2-7	NA	TGTGCCAGCAGCGCTACTCTTGGGCTACCCTACGAGCAGTACTTC	CASSATLGLPYEQYF
TRBV19	NA	TRBJ1-2	NA	TGTGCCAGTAGCCCAAGCCCGGTCACTAACTATGGCTACACCTTC	CASSPSPVTNYGYTF
TRBV28	NA	TRBJ2-3	TRBD1	TGTGCCAGCAGTCAACAGGGGGCAAGCACAGATACGCAGTATTTT	CASSQQGASTDTQYF
TRBV5-1	NA	TRBJ1-1	TRBD1	TGCGCCAGCAGCTTGGGCCTGGACAGGGAGGCTTTCTTT	CASSLGLDREAFF
TRBV19	few	TRBJ2-5	TRBD2	TGTGCCAGTAGTCCCGCGGCGGGGGGACAAGAGACCCAGTACTTC	CASSPAAGGQETQYF
TRBV6-1	NA	TRBJ2-2	NA	TGTGCCAGCAGTCCCCAGGGGACGAGCACCGGGGAGCTGTTTTTT	CASSPQGTSTGELFF
TRBV24-1	NA	TRBJ1-1	NA	TGTGCCACCAGTGATTCCTCTCGGACTGAAGCTTTCTTT	CATSDSSRTEAFF
TRBV5-4	NA	TRBJ1-3	NA	TGTGCCAGCAGCCGTGAGGGATCCGGAAACACCATATATTTT	CASSREGSGNTIYF
TRBV4-3	few	TRBJ2-7	NA	TGCGCCAGCAGCCAAGATCCATCCGCCCTATACGAGCAGTACTTC	CASSQDPSALYEQYF
TRBV28	NA	TRBJ2-7	NA	TGTGCCAGCAGGAAGGGGCCGGGTGAGCAGTACTTC	CASRKGPGEQYF
TRBV11-2	NA	TRBJ1-2	NA	TGTGCCAGCAGCTTATCCCCGGGGGACTATGGCTACACCTTC	CASSLSPGDYGYTF
TRBV27	NA	TRBJ1-4	TRBD1	TGTGCCAGCAGTTTATCGAGACAGGGGGGTGAAAAACTGTTTTTT	CASSLSRQGGEKLFF
TRBV19	NA	TRBJ2-1	NA	TGTGCCAGTAGTATAAGAAGGAGCGGAGCTCTAACATACAATGAGCAGTTCTTC	CASSIRRSGALTYNEQFF